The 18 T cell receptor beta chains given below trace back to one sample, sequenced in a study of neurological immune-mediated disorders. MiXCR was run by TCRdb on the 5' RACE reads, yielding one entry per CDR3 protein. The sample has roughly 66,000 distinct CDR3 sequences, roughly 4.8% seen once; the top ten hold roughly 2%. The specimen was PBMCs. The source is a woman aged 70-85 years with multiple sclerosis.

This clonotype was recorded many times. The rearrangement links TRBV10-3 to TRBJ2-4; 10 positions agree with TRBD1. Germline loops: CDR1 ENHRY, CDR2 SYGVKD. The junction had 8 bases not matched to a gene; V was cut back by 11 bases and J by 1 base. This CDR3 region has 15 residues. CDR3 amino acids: CAVPGQGRAKNIQYF. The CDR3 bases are TGTGCCGTCCCGGGACAGGGGAGGGCCAAAAACATTCAGTACTTC.

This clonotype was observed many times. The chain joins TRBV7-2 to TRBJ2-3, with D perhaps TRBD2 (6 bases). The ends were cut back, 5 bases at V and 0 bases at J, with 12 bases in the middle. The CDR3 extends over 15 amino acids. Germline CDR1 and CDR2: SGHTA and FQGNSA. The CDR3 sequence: CASSGKGGSTDTQYF. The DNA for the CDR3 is TGTGCCAGCAGCGGAAAGGGAGGCAGCACAGATACGCAGTATTTT.

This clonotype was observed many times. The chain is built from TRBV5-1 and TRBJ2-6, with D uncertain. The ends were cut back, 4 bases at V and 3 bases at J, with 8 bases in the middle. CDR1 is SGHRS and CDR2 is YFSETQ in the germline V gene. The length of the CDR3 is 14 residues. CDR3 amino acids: CASSPGGGANVLTF. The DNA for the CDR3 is TGCGCCAGCAGCCCGGGTGGTGGGGCCAACGTCCTGACTTTC.

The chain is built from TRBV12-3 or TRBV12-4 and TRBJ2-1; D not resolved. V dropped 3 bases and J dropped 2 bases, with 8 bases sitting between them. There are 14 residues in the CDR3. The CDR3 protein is CASSFLGAYNEQFF. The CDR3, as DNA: TGTGCCAGCAGTTTTCTAGGCGCCTACAATGAGCAGTTCTTC.

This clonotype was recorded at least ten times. The CDR3 DNA is TGTGCCAGCAGTTACAGGACTAGCAGCTTCTACGAGCAGTACTTC. Encoded protein: CASSYRTSSFYEQYF. The genes are TRBV6-5 and TRBJ2-7, with 8 bases that match TRBD2. The CDR3 runs 15 residues. Germline-derived CDR1 and CDR2 are MNHEY and SVGAGI. The V gene end was trimmed by 2 bases and the J gene end by 3 bases; junction bases not matched to a gene: 6.

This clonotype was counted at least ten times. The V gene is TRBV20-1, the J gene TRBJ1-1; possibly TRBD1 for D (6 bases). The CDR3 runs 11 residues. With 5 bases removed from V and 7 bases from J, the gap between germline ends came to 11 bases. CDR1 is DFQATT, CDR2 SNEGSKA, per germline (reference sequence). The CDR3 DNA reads TGCAGTGCTGATGACAGGAATGAAGCTTTCTTT. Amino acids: CSADDRNEAFF.

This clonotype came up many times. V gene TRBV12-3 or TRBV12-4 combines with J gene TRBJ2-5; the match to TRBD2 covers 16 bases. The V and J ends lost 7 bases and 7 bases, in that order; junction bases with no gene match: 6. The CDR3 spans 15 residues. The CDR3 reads CASTQGTSGRGTQYF. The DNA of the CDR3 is TGTGCCAGCACCCAAGGGACTAGCGGGAGGGGGACCCAGTACTTC.

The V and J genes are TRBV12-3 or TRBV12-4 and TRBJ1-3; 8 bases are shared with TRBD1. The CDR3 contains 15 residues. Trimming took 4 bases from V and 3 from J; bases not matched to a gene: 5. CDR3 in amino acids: CASSSQGARGNTIYF. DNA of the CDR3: TGTGCCAGCAGTTCCCAGGGGGCGCGTGGAAACACCATATATTTT.

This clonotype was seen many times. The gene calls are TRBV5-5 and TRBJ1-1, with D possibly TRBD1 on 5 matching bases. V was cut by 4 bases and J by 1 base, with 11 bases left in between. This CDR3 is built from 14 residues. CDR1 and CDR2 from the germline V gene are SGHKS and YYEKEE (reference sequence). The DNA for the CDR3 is TGTGCCAGCAGCCTACAAACAGGGAACACTGAAGCTTTCTTT. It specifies CASSLQTGNTEAFF.

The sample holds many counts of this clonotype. In DNA, the CDR3 is TGTGCCAGCAGTTTTCAGGAGGGATATGAGCAGTTCTTC. It codes for CASSFQEGYEQFF. The chain recombines TRBV12-3 or TRBV12-4 with TRBJ2-1; weak D call: TRBD2 (6 bases). V was cut by 3 bases and J by 8 bases, with 11 bases left in between. CDR3 length equals 13 residues.

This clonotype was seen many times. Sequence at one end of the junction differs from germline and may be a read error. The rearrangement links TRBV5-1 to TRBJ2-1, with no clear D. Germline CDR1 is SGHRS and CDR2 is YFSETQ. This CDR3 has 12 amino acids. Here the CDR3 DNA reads TGTGCCAGCAGCTTGGGGTTCTATGAGCAGTTCTTC. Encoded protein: CASSLGFYEQFF.

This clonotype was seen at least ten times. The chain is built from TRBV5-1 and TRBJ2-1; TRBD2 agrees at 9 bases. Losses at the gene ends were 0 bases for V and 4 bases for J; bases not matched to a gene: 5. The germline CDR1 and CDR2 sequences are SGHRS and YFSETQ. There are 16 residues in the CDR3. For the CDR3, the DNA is TGCGCCAGCAGCTTGGAAGGTAGCGGGGGATACAATGAGCAGTTCTTC. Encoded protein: CASSLEGSGGYNEQFF.

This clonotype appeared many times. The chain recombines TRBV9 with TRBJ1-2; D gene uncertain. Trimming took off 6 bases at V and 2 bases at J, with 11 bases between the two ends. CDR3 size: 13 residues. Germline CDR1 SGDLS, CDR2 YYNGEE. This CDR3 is CASTKSENYGYTF. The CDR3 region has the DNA TGTGCCAGCACCAAGTCCGAGAACTATGGCTACACCTTC.

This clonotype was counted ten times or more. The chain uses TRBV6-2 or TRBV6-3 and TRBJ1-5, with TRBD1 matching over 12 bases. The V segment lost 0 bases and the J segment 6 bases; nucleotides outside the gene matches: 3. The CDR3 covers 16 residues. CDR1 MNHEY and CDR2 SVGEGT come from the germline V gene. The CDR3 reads CASSYSGTGGSQPQHF. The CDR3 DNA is TGTGCCAGCAGTTACTCAGGGACAGGGGGCAGTCAGCCCCAGCATTTT.

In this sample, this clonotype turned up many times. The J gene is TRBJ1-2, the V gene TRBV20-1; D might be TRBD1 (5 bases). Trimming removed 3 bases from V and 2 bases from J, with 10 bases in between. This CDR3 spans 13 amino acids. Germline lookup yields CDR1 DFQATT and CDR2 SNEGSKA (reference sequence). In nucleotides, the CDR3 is TGCAGTGCTAGTGCCCAGGGAAACTATGGCTACACCTTC. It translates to CSASAQGNYGYTF.

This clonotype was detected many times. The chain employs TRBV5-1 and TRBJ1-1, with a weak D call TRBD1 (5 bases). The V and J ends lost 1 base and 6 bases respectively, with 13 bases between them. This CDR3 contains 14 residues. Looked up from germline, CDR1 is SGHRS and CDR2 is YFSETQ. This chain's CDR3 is CASSLNTGDPEAFF. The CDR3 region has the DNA TGCGCCAGCAGCTTGAACACAGGCGACCCTGAAGCTTTCTTT.

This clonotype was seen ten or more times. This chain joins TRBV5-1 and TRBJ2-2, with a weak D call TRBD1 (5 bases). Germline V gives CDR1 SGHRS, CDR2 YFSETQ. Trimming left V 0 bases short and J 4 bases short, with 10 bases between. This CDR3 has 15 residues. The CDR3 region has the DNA TGCGCCAGCAGCTTGGCCACCGACAGCACCGGGGAGCTGTTTTTT. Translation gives CASSLATDSTGELFF.

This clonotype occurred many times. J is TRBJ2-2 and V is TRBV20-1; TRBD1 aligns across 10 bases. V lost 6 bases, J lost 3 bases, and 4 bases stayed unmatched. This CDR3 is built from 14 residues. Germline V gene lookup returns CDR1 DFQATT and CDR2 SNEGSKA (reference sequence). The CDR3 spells CSAPDRGDTGELFF. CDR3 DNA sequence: TGCAGTGCCCCGGACAGGGGGGACACCGGGGAGCTGTTTTTT.